One and the same sample provided the 27 T cell receptor beta chains below, sequenced in a study of CD8 T cells in Susac syndrome. Random hexamers were used to reverse transcribe an amount of roughly 0.45 to 1 ug RNA. TCRdb processed the immunoSEQ multiplex PCR reads anew with MiXCR; each CDR3 protein has one entry. The sample has approximately 100,000 distinct CDR3 sequences; nearly 95% are singletons. Specimen: CD4+ T cells from PBMCs. These receptors all come from a human donor in good health.

V is TRBV18 and J is TRBJ1-1, with D maybe TRBD1 (6 bases). Trimming pared 6 bases from V and 0 bases from J, leaving 17 bases between. The CDR3 sequence is 16 residues long. Germline V gene data show CDR1 as KGHSH and CDR2 as LQKENI. Here the CDR3 reads CASSHSRGQLNTEAFF. CDR3 coding DNA: TGTGCCAGCTCTCATTCCCGGGGACAATTGAACACTGAAGCTTTCTTT.

This chain links TRBV2 with TRBJ1-4; 9 bases align to TRBD1. This CDR3 is 15 amino acids long. Trimming at V came to 3 bases and at J to 5 bases, leaving 4 bases not matched to a gene. CDR1 is SNHLY and CDR2 is FYNNEI in the germline V gene. CDR3 protein: CASSDSDRGNEKLFF. DNA of the CDR3: TGTGCCAGCAGTGACTCGGACAGGGGAAATGAAAAACTGTTTTTT.

The chain recombines TRBV20-1 with TRBJ2-1; 8 bases map to TRBD1. Germline CDR1 reads DFQATT; CDR2 reads SNEGSKA (reference sequence). CDR3 length: 13 residues. Unmatched junction bases numbered 5, after V lost 6 bases and J lost 4 bases. The CDR3 is CSATGQGYNEQFF. CDR3 sequence (DNA): TGCAGTGCAACCGGACAGGGATACAATGAGCAGTTCTTC.

This rearrangement joins TRBV6-5 to TRBJ2-7; D is unclear. The CDR3 loop spans 14 amino acids. Between the trimmed V and J ends, which lost 2 bases and 4 bases, there was a span of 12 bases. Germline CDR1 MNHEY, CDR2 SVGAGI. The CDR3 DNA reads TGTGCCAGCAGTTACGGGTTCGCGAGGTACGAGCAGTACTTC. Translated: CASSYGFARYEQYF.

J is TRBJ1-1 and V is TRBV7-8, with 10 bases identical to TRBD1. CDR1 and CDR2 (germline): SGHVS, FQNEAQ. The CDR3 extends over 14 amino acids. V lost 4 bases, J lost 4 bases, and 3 bases stayed unmatched. For the CDR3, the DNA is TGTGCCAGCAGCTCCTGGACAGGGGGCACTGAAGCTTTCTTT. Amino acid sequence: CASSSWTGGTEAFF.

This rearrangement joins TRBV2 to TRBJ2-3; no reliable D call. In germline, CDR1 is SNHLY, CDR2 FYNNEI. Trimming pared 5 bases from V and 2 bases from J, leaving 14 bases between. The CDR3 loop spans 15 amino acids. CDR3 region: CASSSQQWVTDTQYF. DNA for the CDR3: TGTGCCAGCAGTTCTCAACAGTGGGTCACAGATACGCAGTATTTT. The full variable domain, completed using reference TRBV2 and TRBJ2-3, is EPEVTQTPSHQVTQMGQEVILRCVPISNHLYFYWYRQILGQKVEFLVSFYNNEISEKSEIFDDQFSVERPDGSNFTLKIRSTKLEDSAMYFCASSSQQWVTDTQYFGPGTRLTVL.

The chain recombines TRBV24-1 with TRBJ2-4; the D is unclear. The CDR3 runs 19 residues. Trimming removed 1 base from V and 0 bases from J, with 18 bases in between. The germline V gene encodes CDR1 KGHDR and CDR2 SFDVKD. As DNA, the CDR3 is TGTGCCACCAGTGATTTACTATACTTGAGGCGGCTAGCCAAAAACATTCAGTACTTC. It encodes CATSDLLYLRRLAKNIQYF.

The gene calls are TRBV24-1 and TRBJ2-2; the D is unclear. V lost 5 bases and J lost 4, with 7 bases in between. From germline, CDR1 is KGHDR and CDR2 SFDVKD. The CDR3 has 13 residues. CDR3 in DNA: TGTGCCACCAGTGTTCACGCCACCGGGGAGCTGTTTTTT. Protein product: CATSVHATGELFF.

The chain joins TRBV29-1 to TRBJ2-5; 9 bases line up with TRBD1. With 4 bases clipped from V and 5 bases from J, the junction kept 8 bases outside the gene matches. The length of the CDR3 is 14 residues. The germline CDR1 and CDR2 sequences are SQVTM and ANQGSEA. CDR3 sequence: CSVGWDRAGETQYF. The CDR3 DNA sequence: TGCAGCGTTGGGTGGGACAGGGCTGGGGAGACCCAGTACTTC.

The chain's CDR3 is CASSLGLAGGSSTDTQYF. DNA for the CDR3: TGTGCCAGCAGCTTGGGACTAGCGGGGGGATCTAGCACAGATACGCAGTATTTT. The rearrangement joins TRBV7-2 to TRBJ2-3, with 15 nucleotides matching TRBD2. The CDR3 is 18 amino acids. V lost 3 bases and J lost 0; bases outside the gene matches: 4. Germline assignment: CDR1 SGHTA and CDR2 FQGNSA.

The CDR3 nucleotides read TGTGCCAGCAGCCAAGGACAGGGTCCACAGCCCCAGCATTTT. Residues: CASSQGQGPQPQHF. The rearrangement joins TRBV5-6 to TRBJ1-5; the match to TRBD1 covers 8 bases. V gave up 4 bases and J gave up 7 bases; unmatched junction bases: 7. This CDR3 has 14 residues. Germline values: CDR1 SGHDT, CDR2 YYEEEE.

The chain has TRBV25-1 and TRBJ2-7; TRBD2 matches 7 bases. CDR1 is MGHDK and CDR2 is SYGVNS in the germline V gene. J was trimmed by 6 bases and V by 1 base; bases with no gene match: 9. The CDR3 sequence is 15 residues long. The CDR3 DNA is TGTGCCAGCAGTGAATGGGGGGGAGTAGGGCGCGAGCAGTACTTC. Amino acids: CASSEWGGVGREQYF.

The chain joins TRBV6-2 or TRBV6-3 to TRBJ2-7; 15 bases fit TRBD2. After removal of 5 bases from V and 2 bases from J, the junction contained 1 base not matched to a gene. Germline loops: CDR1 MNHEY, CDR2 SVGEGT. This CDR3 has 15 residues. The CDR3 reads CASSRTSGRAYEQYF. CDR3 coding DNA: TGTGCCAGCAGTCGGACTAGCGGGAGGGCCTACGAGCAGTACTTC.

The CDR3 is CASSFGQPGYEQYF. Written as DNA, the CDR3 is TGTGCCAGCAGCTTCGGACAGCCAGGATACGAGCAGTACTTC. This chain uses TRBV11-2 with TRBJ2-7; perhaps TRBD1 as D (6 bases). The CDR3 is made up of 14 amino acids. Germline CDR1 reads SGHAT; CDR2 reads FQNNGV. Trimming left V 3 bases short and J 4 bases short, with 13 bases between.

The chain uses TRBV29-1 and TRBJ2-5, with a possible D match to TRBD2 (6 bases). V was pared by 7 bases and J by 4 bases, with 19 bases between. This CDR3 has 14 amino acids. Germline loops: CDR1 SQVTM, CDR2 ANQGSEA. The CDR3 loop is CSALGTGVLETQYF. In DNA form, the CDR3 reads TGCAGCGCCTTAGGGACGGGAGTTCTAGAGACCCAGTACTTC.

In its sample, this clonotype was seen a few times. The V call is TRBV7-2, the J call TRBJ1-2, with D possibly TRBD1 on 6 matching bases. The V end was cut by 1 base, the J end by 2 bases, with 8 bases between. This CDR3 comprises 14 residues. Per germline, CDR1 SGHTA and CDR2 FQGNSA. As DNA, the CDR3 is TGTGCCAGCAGCTTAGATACAGGGAACTATGGCTACACCTTC. This encodes CASSLDTGNYGYTF. Supplemented by reference TRBV7-2 and TRBJ1-2, the full variable domain reads GAGVSQSPSNKVTEKGKDVELRCDPISGHTALYWYRQSLGQGLEFLIYFQGNSAPDKSGLPSDRFSAERTGGSVSTLTIQRTQQEDSAVYLCASSLDTGNYGYTFGSGTRLTVV.

The chain uses TRBV4-2 and TRBJ2-3; 10 nucleotides match TRBD2. From germline, CDR1 is LGHNA and CDR2 YNFKEQ. The CDR3 is 17 residues long. V lost 1 base to trimming and J lost 2 bases; unmatched junction nucleotides: 6. CDR3 residues: CASSQGLAGDYTDTQYF. The DNA for the CDR3 is TGTGCCAGCAGCCAAGGGCTAGCGGGAGACTACACAGATACGCAGTATTTT.

The chain links TRBV14 to TRBJ1-2; no clear D. The V gene's germline CDR1 is SGHDN and CDR2 FVKESK. This CDR3 has 14 amino acids. The germline V and J ends were trimmed by 6 bases and 8 bases, with 19 bases remaining between them. The CDR3 here is CASRNAYVLSGYTF. CDR3 sequence (DNA): TGTGCCAGCAGGAATGCCTACGTGCTCTCCGGCTACACCTTC. Filled out from reference TRBV14 and TRBJ1-2, the complete variable domain reads EAGVTQFPSHSVIEKGQTVTLRCDPISGHDNLYWYRRVMGKEIKFLLHFVKESKQDESGMPNNRFLAERTGGTYSTLKVQPAELEDSGVYFCASRNAYVLSGYTFGSGTRLTVV.

In this sample, this clonotype turned up a few times. V and J are TRBV29-1 and TRBJ2-2; 7 bases agree with TRBD1. The CDR3 loop spans 14 amino acids. In germline, CDR1 is SQVTM, CDR2 ANQGSEA. The V gene end was trimmed by 4 bases and the J gene end by 2 bases; junction bases not matched to a gene: 4. The CDR3 DNA reads TGCAGCGTTGGACAGGGCATTAACACCGGGGAGCTGTTTTTT. It codes for CSVGQGINTGELFF.

The chain employs TRBV21-1 and TRBJ2-2; TRBD1, the table's D call, was not compared with the DNA. TRBV21-1 is designated a pseudogene. This CDR3 region has 15 residues. The CDR3, as DNA: TGTGCCAGCAGCCTACGACAGCCTAACACCGGGGAGCTGTTTTTT. Translated: CASSLRQPNTGELFF.

The chain recombines TRBV29-1 with TRBJ2-5, with D unresolved. Germline CDR1 SQVTM, CDR2 ANQGSEA. V was clipped by 2 bases and J by 2 bases, with 6 bases between them. This CDR3 spans 12 amino acids. This CDR3 is CSVEKQQETQYF. The DNA of the CDR3 is TGCAGCGTTGAAAAACAGCAAGAGACCCAGTACTTC.

This sequence joins TRBV20-1 and TRBJ1-2; 9 positions match TRBD1. The CDR3 covers 13 residues. Germline V CDR1 and CDR2: DFQATT, SNEGSKA (reference sequence). The ends lost 5 bases at V and 5 bases at J; junction bases unmatched: 6. The CDR3 DNA reads TGCAGTGCTTCTCCGGGACAGGGATATGGCTACACCTTC. It is translated as CSASPGQGYGYTF.

The V call is TRBV20-1, the J call TRBJ1-3; D ambiguous. From germline, CDR1 is DFQATT and CDR2 SNEGSKA (reference sequence). The CDR3 spans 13 residues. The V end lost 6 bases, the J end lost 4 bases, and 13 bases lay between the germline ends. The CDR3 bases are TGCAGTGCCCGATCGGACGGGGGAAACACCATATATTTT. As protein: CSARSDGGNTIYF.

This chain links TRBV15 with TRBJ1-5; TRBD1 aligns across 8 bases. V was pared by 4 bases and J by 1 base, with 24 bases of the junction left unmatched. The CDR3 extends over 22 amino acids. CDR1 and CDR2 (germline): LNHNV, YYDKDF (reference sequence). CDR3 sequence (DNA): TGTGCCACCAGCATCCAAACCGGACCCGGACAGGGCATAAAAGTAAGCAATCAGCCCCAGCATTTT. Protein: CATSIQTGPGQGIKVSNQPQHF.

This chain connects TRBV6-5 to TRBJ2-1, with D perhaps matching TRBD1 or TRBD2 (6 bases each). Germline values: CDR1 MNHEY, CDR2 SVGAGI. The length of the CDR3 is 14 residues. Between the trimmed V and J ends, which lost 2 bases and 5 bases, there was a span of 10 bases. The CDR3 coding sequence is TGTGCCAGCAGTTACGTGGGGGGCAACAATGAGCAGTTCTTC. Encoded protein: CASSYVGGNNEQFF.

The rearrangement uses TRBV19 and TRBJ1-5, with D uncertain. Trimming left V 4 bases short and J 4 bases short, with 11 bases between. CDR1 LNHDA and CDR2 SQIVND come from the germline V gene (reference sequence). The CDR3 is 14 amino acids. The CDR3 spells CASSTDEWNQPQHF. CDR3 in DNA: TGTGCCAGTAGTACGGACGAATGGAATCAGCCCCAGCATTTT.

In its sample, this clonotype was seen once. The chain uses TRBV9 and TRBJ1-1; a possible D gene is TRBD1 (6 bases). Trimming left V 4 bases short and J 5 bases short, with 12 bases between. Germline loops: CDR1 SGDLS, CDR2 YYNGEE. The CDR3 length is 13 residues. The CDR3 here is CASSPTGWTEAFF. The CDR3 region has the DNA TGTGCCAGCAGCCCCACAGGGTGGACTGAAGCTTTCTTT.